Below are 22 T cell receptor beta chains sequenced from a single sample in a study of HIV-infected children after antiretroviral therapy interruption. Unique molecular identifiers were included in an RNA-based 3' RACE TCR library. One entry per CDR3 protein results from TCRdb running MiXCR on the 3' RACE reads. Counted here are around 41,000 distinct CDR3 sequences, approximately 6.1% occurring once; the ten biggest clones make up approximately 0.97%. Sample treatment: PENTA 11 planned treatment interruption arm or continuous ART arm. Sequenced material: CD45RA+ CD4+ T cells from PBMCs, pooled from several time points, taken from a donor given antiretroviral therapy, either interrupted or continuous. Subset denoted: naive CD4+ CD45RA+ CD45RO- T cells. The receptors come from a pool of human donors with HIV.

This clonotype was detected ten times or more. The chain links TRBV29-1 to TRBJ2-1; 11 bases map to TRBD1. Germline V gene sequence: CDR1 SQVTM, CDR2 ANQGSEA. CDR3 size: 16 residues. Trimming took 6 bases from V and 0 from J; bases not matched to a gene: 7. The CDR3 protein is CSVPGTGGLSYNEQFF. The CDR3 DNA sequence: TGCAGCGTCCCGGGGACAGGGGGTCTCTCCTACAATGAGCAGTTCTTC.

This clonotype was recorded many times. This chain uses TRBV6-1 with TRBJ1-3; a possible D gene is TRBD1 (6 bases). There are 14 residues in the CDR3. Germline V gives CDR1 MNHNS, CDR2 SASEGT. Deletions cut 6 bases from V and 0 bases from J, with 9 bases between. CDR3 nucleotide sequence: TGTGCCAGCAGAGAACAGGGCTCTGGAAACACCATATATTTT. The encoded protein is CASREQGSGNTIYF.

This clonotype was seen many times. Sequence at one end of the junction differs from germline and may be a read error. The chain has TRBV6-6 and TRBJ2-3; possibly TRBD2 for D (6 bases). The length of the CDR3 is 16 residues. Germline CDR1 is MNHNY and CDR2 is SVGAGI (reference sequence). CDR3 bases: TGTGCCAGCGGTGATGCCTGGGGGGAGGCTGCAGAAACGCTGTATTTT. It codes for CASGDAWGEAAETLYF.

This clonotype was recorded many times. One junction end does not reproduce the germline sequence, and a read error may be involved. The chain carries TRBV4-1 and TRBJ2-1, with 9 positions matching TRBD1. The CDR3 spans 14 residues. Germline CDR1 reads MGHRA; CDR2 reads YSYEKL. The CDR3 region is CASSLRDRDAEQFF. The CDR3 region has the DNA TGTGCCAGCAGCCTCCGGGACAGGGATGCTGAGCAGTTCTTC.

This clonotype appeared many times. The V and J genes are TRBV7-2 and TRBJ1-1; the D gene is possibly TRBD1 (6 bases). Trimming took 5 bases from V and 2 from J, leaving 12 bases between them. This CDR3 is built from 14 residues. Germline lookup yields CDR1 SGHTA and CDR2 FQGNSA. For the CDR3, the DNA is TGTGCCAGCAGCCGCAGGGGTGATAACACTGAAGCTTTCTTT. Translating it yields CASSRRGDNTEAFF.

This clonotype has more than one count but fewer than ten. The genes are TRBV29-1 and TRBJ2-1, with 14 bases matching TRBD2. This CDR3 spans 13 amino acids. Germline CDR1 and CDR2: SQVTM and ANQGSEA. V shed 8 bases, J shed 6 bases, and the junction held 3 bases outside the gene matches. The CDR3 protein is CSSGTSGGNEQFF. The CDR3 region has the DNA TGCAGCTCTGGGACTAGCGGGGGCAATGAGCAGTTCTTC.

The table lists this clonotype with many counts. The chain combines TRBV29-1 with TRBJ1-1, with 8 positions matching TRBD1. Trimming cost V 7 bases and J 5 bases; bases outside gene matches: 9. The CDR3 covers 13 residues. Germline V CDR1 and CDR2: SQVTM, ANQGSEA. CDR3 DNA sequence: TGCAGCGCCCAGGGGGCAGGGGGGACTGAAGCTTTCTTT. This gives the protein CSAQGAGGTEAFF.

This clonotype occurred many times. The V call is TRBV20-1, the J call TRBJ2-5, with D unclear. CDR1 DFQATT and CDR2 SNEGSKA come from the germline V gene (reference sequence). V lost 1 base and J lost 2, with 14 bases in between. CDR3 length: 15 amino acids. DNA of the CDR3: TGCAGTGCTAGAGGATGGGTGGATACTCAAGAGACCCAGTACTTC. Residues: CSARGWVDTQETQYF.

This clonotype has more than one count but fewer than ten. The chain carries TRBV2 and TRBJ2-5; 13 nucleotides align to TRBD2. The ends lost 5 bases at V and 3 bases at J; junction bases unmatched: 3. Per germline, CDR1 SNHLY and CDR2 FYNNEI. This CDR3 comprises 15 residues. CDR3 amino acids: CASSPGLAGKETQYF. The CDR3 DNA follows: TGTGCCAGCAGTCCGGGACTAGCGGGAAAAGAGACCCAGTACTTC.

In this sample, this clonotype turned up a few times. The rearrangement uses TRBV6-2 or TRBV6-3 and TRBJ1-3; D uncertain. V dropped 6 bases and J dropped 2 bases, with 14 bases sitting between them. The CDR3 is 15 residues long. Germline CDR1 MNHEY, CDR2 SVGEGT. CDR3 sequence reads: CASSLRKGAGNTIYF. CDR3 nucleotide sequence: TGTGCCAGCAGCCTCCGGAAGGGAGCTGGAAACACCATATATTTT.

At least ten counts were recorded for this clonotype. Here the CDR3 DNA reads TGCGCCAGCACCCTTGGAGGACAGGGATACAATGAGCAGTTCTTC. Its protein product is CASTLGGQGYNEQFF. The chain carries TRBV5-1 and TRBJ2-1, with TRBD1 matching 8 bases. The J segment lost 4 bases and the V segment lost 6 bases, leaving 9 bases of the junction unmatched. Germline V lookup: CDR1 SGHRS, CDR2 YFSETQ. CDR3 size: 15 residues.

At least ten counts were recorded for this clonotype. This chain uses TRBV28 with TRBJ1-3; D uncertain. The germline V and J ends were trimmed by 4 bases and 4 bases, with 14 bases remaining between them. Per germline, CDR1 MDHEN and CDR2 SYDVKM. This CDR3 has 15 amino acids. The CDR3 nucleotides read TGTGCCAGCAGTTCCCCTGACTACGGAGGAAACACCATATATTTT. It encodes CASSSPDYGGNTIYF.

This clonotype was seen more than once but under ten times. This chain links TRBV19 with TRBJ2-7; 9 bases match TRBD1. This CDR3 is built from 16 residues. Germline CDR1 LNHDA, CDR2 SQIVND (reference sequence). V lost 5 bases to trimming and J lost 0 bases; unmatched junction nucleotides: 8. The CDR3 DNA is TGTGCCAGTAGTGCCGAGGGGACAGGGAGCTCCTACGAGCAGTACTTC. Translating gives CASSAEGTGSSYEQYF.

This clonotype was counted ten times or more. The chain uses TRBV20-1 and TRBJ1-6; D is perhaps TRBD1 (5 bases). Germline CDR1 and CDR2: DFQATT and SNEGSKA (reference sequence). Trimming removed 3 bases at V and 8 bases at J, with 11 bases between. CDR3 length: 13 amino acids. In DNA form, the CDR3 reads TGCAGTGCTAGGGGGGTAATTGATTCACCCCTCCACTTT. It codes for CSARGVIDSPLHF.

The chain combines TRBV11-2 with TRBJ2-1; D may match TRBD1 or TRBD2 (6 bases each). CDR3 size: 16 residues. The ends were cut back, 3 bases at V and 0 bases at J, with 12 bases in the middle. Germline lookup yields CDR1 SGHAT and CDR2 FQNNGV. CDR3 sequence reads: CASSFGGPSSYNEQFF. The CDR3 DNA reads as TGTGCCAGCAGCTTTGGGGGGCCCAGCTCCTACAATGAGCAGTTCTTC.

This clonotype was seen at least ten times. This chain links TRBV6-2 or TRBV6-3 with TRBJ1-5; D gene unclear. The V and J ends lost 5 bases and 5 bases respectively, with 28 bases between them. Germline V gene sequence: CDR1 MNHEY, CDR2 SVGEGT. This CDR3 has 19 residues. CDR3 region: CASSQPISVGRKFDQPQHF. The DNA for the CDR3 is TGTGCCAGCAGTCAACCCATCTCAGTGGGTCGCAAGTTCGATCAGCCCCAGCATTTT.

This clonotype was seen at least ten times. V is TRBV2 and J is TRBJ1-5; D not resolved. Trimming took 3 bases from V and 4 from J, leaving 4 bases between them. The CDR3 extends over 12 amino acids. Per germline, CDR1 SNHLY and CDR2 FYNNEI. DNA for the CDR3: TGTGCCAGCAGTGAGGGGAATCAGCCCCAGCATTTT. Amino acid sequence: CASSEGNQPQHF.

This clonotype was recorded at least ten times. The J gene is TRBJ2-5, the V gene TRBV4-3, with 9 bases identical to TRBD2. CDR3 length equals 14 residues. The V and J ends lost 1 base and 3 bases, in that order; junction bases with no gene match: 0. Germline V CDR1 and CDR2: LGHNA, YSLEER. CDR3 sequence reads: CASSQGLAEETQYF. DNA of the CDR3: TGCGCCAGCAGCCAAGGACTAGCGGAAGAGACCCAGTACTTC.

Only a few counts were recorded for this clonotype. The J gene is TRBJ2-1, the V gene TRBV7-8; 13 nucleotides match TRBD2. In germline, CDR1 is SGHVS, CDR2 FQNEAQ. The CDR3 runs 16 residues. The trim removed 5 bases at V and 7 bases at J, leaving 8 bases unmatched. DNA for the CDR3: TGTGCCAGCAGCCCCGGACTAGCGGGAGTTCGGAATGAGCAGTTCTTC. It translates to CASSPGLAGVRNEQFF.

This clonotype was detected ten times or more. The chain uses TRBV6-6 and TRBJ1-5, with D perhaps matching TRBD1 (5 bases). The CDR3 runs to 13 residues. Germline V CDR1 and CDR2: MNHNY, SVGAGI (reference sequence). Trimming removed 6 bases from V and 10 bases from J, with 16 bases in between. This CDR3 reads CASSTARDLPQHF. As DNA, the CDR3 is TGTGCCAGCAGCACGGCCCGGGACCTTCCCCAGCATTTT.

This clonotype showed up many times. The chain joins TRBV11-2 to TRBJ2-3; D possibly corresponds to TRBD2 (6 bases). V was pared by 5 bases and J by 2 bases, with 8 bases between. CDR3 length: 13 amino acids. Germline CDR1 is SGHAT and CDR2 is FQNNGV. For the CDR3, the DNA is TGTGCCAGCAGCCGGGACTTCACAGATACGCAGTATTTT. As protein: CASSRDFTDTQYF.

The V and J genes are TRBV20-1 and TRBJ2-1, with D possibly TRBD2 on 6 matching bases. Trimming took 3 bases from V and 4 from J, leaving 16 bases between them. Germline V CDR1 and CDR2: DFQATT, SNEGSKA (reference sequence). This CDR3 spans 15 amino acids. This CDR3 is CSASIRAGKYNEQFF. The CDR3 DNA follows: TGCAGTGCTAGCATTCGAGCGGGTAAATACAATGAGCAGTTCTTC.